The rows below give T cell receptor beta chains drawn from one sample of a study of blood T cells in healthy people across ages. MiXCR was run by TCRdb on the 5' RACE reads, yielding one entry per CDR3 protein. The table records 550,000 to 750,000 distinct CDR3 sequences, 20% to 25% of them present only once. The sample was blood. Every receptor here comes from a man aged 65 to 79 in good health. Each CDR3 is given with its conserved first and last residue. D genes are given only for firm matches. Clone size, where shown, is once, few, many, or a class for clones that have expanded.

D	size	V	J	DNA	CDR3
TRBD1	.	TRBV24-1	TRBJ1-1	TGTGCCACTAACACGACCTTTGGGACAGGGGGCCTCATGAACACTGAAGCTTTCTTT	CATNTTFGTGGLMNTEAFF
.	once	TRBV6-2/TRBV6-3	TRBJ1-2	TGTGCCAGCTTAAAACGTCTCGGGGATGGCTACACCTTC	CASLKRLGDGYTF
TRBD2	many	TRBV5-1	TRBJ2-1	TGCGCCAGCAGCTTGGATAGCGGGAGAAACAATGAGCAGTTCTTC	CASSLDSGRNNEQFF
TRBD2	.	TRBV12-3/TRBV12-4	TRBJ2-1	TGTGCCAGCAGTTTTAGCCTAGCGGGAGCCTACAGGGACAATGAGCAGTTCTTC	CASSFSLAGAYRDNEQFF
TRBD2	.	TRBV6-1	TRBJ2-3	TGTGCCAGCAGTCGGTCCGGTTTGATGGGACTAGCGGATGGAGATACGCAGTATTTT	CASSRSGLMGLADGDTQYF
TRBD1	few	TRBV18	TRBJ2-1	TGTGCCAGCTCACGTAGAGGACAGGGCTCCTACAATGAGCAATTCTTC	CASSRRGQGSYNEQFF
.	few	TRBV7-2	TRBJ2-1	TGTGCCAGCAGCGGGTCCGGGACGCCCTCCTACAATGAGCAGTTCTTC	CASSGSGTPSYNEQFF
TRBD1	.	TRBV11-2	TRBJ2-5	TGTGCCAGCAGCCCCCTCCCCGGGACAGGGACGTATCAGTACTTC	CASSPLPGTGTYQYF
TRBD2	few	TRBV3-1	TRBJ2-5	TGTGCCAGCAGCCCTAGACTAGCGGGCGGCGAACAGTACTTC	CASSPRLAGGEQYF
TRBD2	.	TRBV20-1	TRBJ2-1	TGCAGTGCCAACGGACTAGCACGTAATGAGCAGTTCTTC	CSANGLARNEQFF
TRBD1	few	TRBV5-1	TRBJ2-3	TGCGCCAGCAGCCTCTCGGGACAGCCTGAAAATACGCAGTATTTT	CASSLSGQPENTQYF
.	.	TRBV2	TRBJ2-2	TGTGCCAGCACTGGGGGGCAGGGGACCGGGGAGCTGTTTTTT	CASTGGQGTGELFF
.	.	TRBV5-1	TRBJ2-7	TGCGCCAGCAACCCCGGACACCGGGACACCTACGAGCAGTACTTC	CASNPGHRDTYEQYF
TRBD1	.	TRBV27	TRBJ2-7	TGTGCCAGCTTAAGGCGGCAGGGGGCCTACGAGCAGTACTTC	CASLRRQGAYEQYF
.	.	TRBV12-3/TRBV12-4	TRBJ2-2	TGTGCCAGCACCGCACTTGGTGGGGAGCTGTTTTTT	CASTALGGELFF
TRBD2	.	TRBV6-2/TRBV6-3	TRBJ2-1	TGTGCCAGCAGTTACCTAGCGGGAGGGCTAAATGAGCAGTTCTTC	CASSYLAGGLNEQFF
TRBD2	few	TRBV7-3	TRBJ2-1	TGTGCCAGCAGCTTGGGACTAGCACCTGTCAATGAGCAGTTCTTC	CASSLGLAPVNEQFF
.	.	TRBV20-1	TRBJ2-3	TGCAGTGCTAGAAGCGCCGTGTTCACAGATACGCAGTATTTT	CSARSAVFTDTQYF
TRBD1	.	TRBV12-3/TRBV12-4	TRBJ1-6	TGTGCCAGCAACCGACAGGGCGGTTCACCCCTCCACTTT	CASNRQGGSPLHF
TRBD2	few	TRBV2	TRBJ2-2	TGTGCCAGCAGAGCTAGCGGGAGCAGCACCGGGGAGCTGTTTTTT	CASRASGSSTGELFF
.	.	TRBV3-1	TRBJ1-3	TGTGCCAGCAGCCAATTGACCAGGGCTGGAAACACCATATATTTT	CASSQLTRAGNTIYF
TRBD1	.	TRBV30	TRBJ2-7	TGTGCCTGGAGTGATTCAAGGCGGGACAGGCGGTACGAGCAGTACTTC	CAWSDSRRDRRYEQYF
.	once	TRBV20-1	TRBJ2-2	TGCAGTGCTAGTGGCGGAGTGGGCACCGGGGAGCTGTTTTTT	CSASGGVGTGELFF
.	few	TRBV4-1	TRBJ1-4	TGCGCCAGCAGCCCAGGACTGTCCCAAACTAATGAAAAACTGTTTTTT	CASSPGLSQTNEKLFF
TRBD2	once	TRBV5-4	TRBJ2-1	TGTGCCAGCAGGCGGGGGTTCAACAATGAGCAGTTCTTC	CASRRGFNNEQFF
TRBD2	.	TRBV5-1	TRBJ2-2	TGCGCCAGCAACTTGGGACTAGCGGGAGCAAACTTCTTAAACACCGGGGAGCTGTTTTTT	CASNLGLAGANFLNTGELFF
.	many	TRBV10-3	TRBJ2-5	TGTGCCATCAGCCGGTCTCAAGAGACCCAGTACTTC	CAISRSQETQYF
.	.	TRBV5-1	TRBJ2-3	TGCGCCAGTTCCGCGGGGTTCACAGATACGCAGTATTTT	CASSAGFTDTQYF
TRBD2	few	TRBV20-1	TRBJ2-1	TGCAGTGCCGTAGCGGGGGGAGCCTACAATGAGCAGTTCTTC	CSAVAGGAYNEQFF
.	few	TRBV10-2	TRBJ2-1	TGCGCCAGCAGTGAGTGGGGTGAGCAGTTCTTC	CASSEWGEQFF
TRBD1	once	TRBV10-3	TRBJ2-2	TGTGCCATCAGTGACCATGGACAGGGTGACACCGGGGAGCTGTTTTTT	CAISDHGQGDTGELFF
.	.	TRBV28	TRBJ2-5	TGTGCCAGCAGTTCGCCAGGGAGTCACCAAGAGACCCAGTACTTC	CASSSPGSHQETQYF
.	.	TRBV29-1	TRBJ2-1	TGCAGCGTTGAAATTGCGGGGATCTCCTACAATGAGCAGTTCTTC	CSVEIAGISYNEQFF
.	.	TRBV5-5	TRBJ1-2	TGTGCCAGCAGCTTCAATGACTATGGCTACACCTTC	CASSFNDYGYTF
.	.	TRBV5-5	TRBJ2-1	TGTGCCAGCAGCTTGGAGGCCCAGGGATGGTCCTACAATGAGCAGTTCTTC	CASSLEAQGWSYNEQFF
.	few	TRBV20-1	TRBJ2-5	TGCAGTGCTAGTCAGGGAATGGAGACCCAGTACTTC	CSASQGMETQYF
.	few	TRBV12-3/TRBV12-4	TRBJ2-5	TGTGCCAGCGGTCCAGCCTGGAGGCAAGAGACCCAGTACTTC	CASGPAWRQETQYF
.	many	TRBV5-5	TRBJ2-2	TGTGCCAGCCACCTAGCGACTGGGACCGGGGAGCTGTTTTTT	CASHLATGTGELFF
.	.	TRBV7-9	TRBJ2-7	TGTGCCGGCAGCCCTTCCCCCAGTATCGAGCAGTACTTC	CAGSPSPSIEQYF
.	few	TRBV6-5	TRBJ2-5	TGTGCCAGCAGTTACACCTTATCAGGAGGAGGCGGAGAGACCCAGTACTTC	CASSYTLSGGGGETQYF
TRBD1	.	TRBV20-1	TRBJ2-7	TGTGGCTCGGGGACAGGGAAGTACGAGCAGTACTTC	CGSGTGKYEQYF
.	many	TRBV12-5	TRBJ2-3	TGTGCTAGTGGTTTGTTTCCCGGCTATACGCAGTATTTT	CASGLFPGYTQYF
.	.	TRBV27	TRBJ2-7	TGTGCCAGCAGTTTATGGTTTGGGCCAGACTACGAGCAGTACTTC	CASSLWFGPDYEQYF
.	few	TRBV5-1	TRBJ2-3	TGCGCCAGCAGCTTGGCCTCCGGAGGGTTCACAGATACGCAGTATTTT	CASSLASGGFTDTQYF
.	few	TRBV7-3	TRBJ1-2	TGTGCCAGCAGCCCCCACCCAGGGGACTATGGCTACACCTTC	CASSPHPGDYGYTF
.	.	TRBV14	TRBJ2-6	TGTGCCTGCAGCCAAGCTCAGGGGGGCGGGGCCAACGTCCTGACTTTC	CACSQAQGGGANVLTF
TRBD1	few	TRBV9	TRBJ2-5	TGTGCCAGCAGGGCCGGTTTGGGACAGGGGGAGACCCAGTACTTC	CASRAGLGQGETQYF